This T cell receptor (beta chain) was identified during a study of early T cells in non-severe SARS-CoV-2 infection. For the study at large: Chains were not paired, and sequencing was done on bulk RNA from unsorted whole blood.

TCRdb reprocessed the 5' RACE reads with MiXCR, giving one entry per CDR3 protein. The sample includes 49,000 or so distinct CDR3 sequences, 5.5% to 6.5% of them seen just once. V lost 5 bases to trimming and J lost 0 bases, with 19 bases between them. Germline CDR1 is SGHAT and CDR2 is FQNNGV. The CDR3 consists of 18 residues. This clonotype has ten or more counts. This receptor was obtained from an adult who was a healthcare worker with PCR-confirmed SARS-CoV-2 infection or an uninfected control (not recorded which). Sequences were derived from whole blood, sampled at baseline. V usage is TRBV11-2 and J usage is TRBJ2-2; tentatively, D is TRBD1 (6 bases). The DNA for the CDR3 is TGTGCCAGCAGCACTCAGGGGAGTAAGGCAACGAACACCGGGGAGCTGTTTTTT. Encoded protein: CASSTQGSKATNTGELFF.